This T cell receptor beta chain was recorded in a study of early T cells in non-severe SARS-CoV-2 infection. Overall study context: Unsorted whole-blood RNA was sequenced in bulk, leaving chains unpaired. Findings of the study overall: Matching with VDJdb favored anti-spike CD8 responses (missing private and CD4 specificities).

Individually, cDNA molecules had unique molecular identifiers attached to them. TCRdb re-analysed the 5' RACE reads in MiXCR, keeping a single row per CDR3 protein. The repertoire holds about 49,000 distinct CDR3 sequences, with over 9.5% as singletons. The CDR3 runs to 16 residues. Trimming at V came to 3 bases and at J to 3 bases, leaving 5 bases not matched to a gene. Germline V gene sequence: CDR1 LNHDA, CDR2 SQIVND (reference sequence). The table lists this clonotype with a few counts. Its cognate antigen is unknown. The specimen was whole blood. This receptor was identified in an adult who was a healthcare worker with PCR-confirmed SARS-CoV-2 infection or an uninfected control (not recorded which). The chain combines TRBV19 with TRBJ2-2; 9 bases fit TRBD2. The CDR3 DNA reads TGTGCCAGTAGTATCTATAGCGGGGGACACACCGGGGAGCTGTTTTTT. Amino acids: CASSIYSGGHTGELFF. The full variable domain, completed using reference TRBV19 and TRBJ2-2, is DGGITQSPKYLFRKEGQNVTLSCEQNLNHDAMYWYRQDPGQGLRLIYYSQIVNDFQKGDIAEGYSVSREKKESFPLTVTSAQKNPTAFYLCASSIYSGGHTGELFFGEGSRLTVL.